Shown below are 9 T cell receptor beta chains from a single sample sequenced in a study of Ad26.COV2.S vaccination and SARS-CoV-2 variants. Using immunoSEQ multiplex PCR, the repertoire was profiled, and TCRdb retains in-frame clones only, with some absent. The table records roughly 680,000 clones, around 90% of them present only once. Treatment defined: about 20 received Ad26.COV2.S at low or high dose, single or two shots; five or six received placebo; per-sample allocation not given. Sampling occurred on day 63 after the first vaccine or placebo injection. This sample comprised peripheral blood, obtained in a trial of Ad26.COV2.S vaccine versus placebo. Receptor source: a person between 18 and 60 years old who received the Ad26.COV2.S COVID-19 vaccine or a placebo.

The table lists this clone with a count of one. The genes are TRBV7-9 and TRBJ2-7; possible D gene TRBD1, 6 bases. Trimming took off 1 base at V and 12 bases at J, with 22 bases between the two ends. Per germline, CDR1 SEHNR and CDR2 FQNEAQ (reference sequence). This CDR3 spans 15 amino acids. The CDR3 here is CASSLVGAAQSRAYF. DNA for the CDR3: TGTGCCAGCAGCTTAGTGGGGGCTGCACAGTCTAGGGCGTACTTC.

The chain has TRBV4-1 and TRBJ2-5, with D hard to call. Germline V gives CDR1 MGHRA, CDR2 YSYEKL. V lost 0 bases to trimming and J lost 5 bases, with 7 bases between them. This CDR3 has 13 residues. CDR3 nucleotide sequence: TGCGCCAGCAGCCAAGATGTCTGGGAGACCCAGTACTTC. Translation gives CASSQDVWETQYF.

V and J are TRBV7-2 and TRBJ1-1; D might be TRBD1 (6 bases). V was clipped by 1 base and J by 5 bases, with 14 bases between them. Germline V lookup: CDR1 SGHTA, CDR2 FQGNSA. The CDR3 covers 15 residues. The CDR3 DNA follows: TGTGCCAGCAGCTTAGTTCATCCAGGGGAGACTGAAGCTTTCTTT. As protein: CASSLVHPGETEAFF.

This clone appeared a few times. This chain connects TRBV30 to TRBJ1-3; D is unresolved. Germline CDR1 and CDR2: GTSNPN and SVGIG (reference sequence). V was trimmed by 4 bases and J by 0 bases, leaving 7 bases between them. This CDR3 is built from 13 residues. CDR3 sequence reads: CAWTRSSGNTIYF. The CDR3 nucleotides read TGTGCCTGGACCAGGAGCTCTGGAAACACCATATATTTT.

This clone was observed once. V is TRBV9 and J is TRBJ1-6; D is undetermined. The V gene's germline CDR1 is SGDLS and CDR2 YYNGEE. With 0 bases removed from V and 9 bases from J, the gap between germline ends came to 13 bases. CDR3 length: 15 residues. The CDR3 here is CASSVGGSGGSPLHF. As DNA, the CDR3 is TGTGCCAGCAGCGTAGGGGGTTCAGGCGGTTCACCCCTCCACTTT.

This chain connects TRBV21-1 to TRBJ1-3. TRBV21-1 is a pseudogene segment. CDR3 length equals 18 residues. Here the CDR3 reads CASSKERPEGFCGNTIYF. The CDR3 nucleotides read TGTGCCAGCAGCAAAGAAAGGCCGGAGGGTTTTTGTGGAAACACCATATATTTT.

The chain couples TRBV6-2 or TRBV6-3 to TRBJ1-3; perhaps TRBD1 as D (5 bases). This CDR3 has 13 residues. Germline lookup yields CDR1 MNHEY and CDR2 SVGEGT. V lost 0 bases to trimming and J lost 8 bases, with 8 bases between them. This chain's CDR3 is CASSYSGEYTIYF. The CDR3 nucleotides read TGTGCCAGCAGTTACTCGGGGGAGTACACCATATATTTT.

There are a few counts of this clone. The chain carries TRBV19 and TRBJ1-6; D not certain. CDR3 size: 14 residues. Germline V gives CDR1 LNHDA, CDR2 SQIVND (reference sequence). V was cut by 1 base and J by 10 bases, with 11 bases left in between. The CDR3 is CASSIGGRVSPLHF. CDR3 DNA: TGTGCCAGTAGTATAGGAGGGCGAGTCTCACCCCTCCACTTT.

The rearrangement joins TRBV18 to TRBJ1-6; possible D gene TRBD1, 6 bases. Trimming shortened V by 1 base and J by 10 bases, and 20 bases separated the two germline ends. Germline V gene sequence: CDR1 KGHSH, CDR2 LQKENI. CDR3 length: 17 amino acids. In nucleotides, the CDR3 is TGTGCCAGCTCACCACAATCCCCTCAGGGTAGGGGGTCACCCCTCCACTTT. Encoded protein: CASSPQSPQGRGSPLHF.